The source of this TCR beta chain is a study of T cells after yellow fever vaccination. The overall study: SMART-Seq v4 Ultra Low Input prepared libraries from low-cell fractions.

Study-level findings and limits: A small proportion of clonotypes was detected in both the CD4 and CD8 compartments.

Regarding this clonotype: The antigen remains unidentified.

By 5'RACE template switching, TCR cDNA was produced, with a universal primer site and UMIs added in the process. Via MiXCR, TCRdb re-called the 5' RACE reads, giving one row per CDR3 protein. Among 200,000 to 250,000 distinct CDR3 sequences listed, 6% to 7.5% were seen once. Trimming took 8 bases from V and 5 from J, leaving 18 bases between them. The CDR3 length is 15 residues. Germline assignment: CDR1 SGHTA and CDR2 FQGNSA. The source was CD4+ T cells sorted from PBMCs, collected 15 days after the yellow fever booster vaccination. This clonotype was obtained from a man aged 25-40 years who received the YFV17D yellow fever vaccine. V usage is TRBV7-2 and J usage is TRBJ1-4; tentative D call: TRBD1 (5 bases). In DNA form, the CDR3 reads TGTGCCAGCGGAACCTCCGGGACGGCGAATGAAAAACTGTTTTTT. It yields the protein CASGTSGTANEKLFF.